Each of the 30 T cell receptor beta chains below was sequenced from the same sample in a study of OX40 agonist ivuxolimab in advanced cancers. Preparation of the library involved the immunoSEQ multiplex PCR assay. The source is immuneACCESS, and TCRdb retained only in-frame sequences with V and J called. Part of the clones is not carried over; for the studies checked, unresolved V genes explain less than half of this, and the remainder is unexplained. A total of some 19,000 clones appear in this sample, around 90% of them only once. The ten largest clones represent 40% to 55% of the sample. The sequencing used CD4+ or CD8+ T cells sorted from blood, collected in a trial of the OX40 agonist ivuxolimab. All receptors derive from an adult with an advanced solid tumor such as melanoma, head and neck, liver or kidney cancer.

The chain joins TRBV4-1 to TRBJ2-7; a weak D match, TRBD2 (6 bases). Trimming took off 4 bases at V and 2 bases at J, with 9 bases between the two ends. CDR1 and CDR2 (germline): MGHRA, YSYEKL. The CDR3 is 13 amino acids. The CDR3: CASSRRETYEQYF. The CDR3 nucleotides are TGCGCCAGCAGCCGGAGGGAGACCTACGAGCAGTACTTC.

The gene calls are TRBV21-1 and TRBJ1-2; the table names TRBD1, a call not compared with the DNA. TRBV21-1 is deemed a pseudogene. The CDR3 sequence is 17 residues long. The CDR3 sequence: CASSPWDRGHEVCGYTF. Written as DNA, the CDR3 is TGTGCCAGCAGCCCCTGGGACAGGGGGCATGAGGTATGCGGCTACACCTTC.

The genes are TRBV19 and TRBJ2-7, with D hard to call. Per the germline V gene, CDR1 is LNHDA and CDR2 is SQIVND (reference sequence). CDR3 length: 14 residues. V lost 6 bases to trimming and J lost 3 bases, with 15 bases between them. The DNA for the CDR3 is TGTGCCAGTAGCGACCTTGACAACCGCTACGAGCAGTACTTC. It codes for CASSDLDNRYEQYF.

CDR3 nucleotide sequence: TGTGCCATTTCCCGGGTCCTCATTACAGCGGCTGGCAATGAGCAGTTCTTC. Protein sequence: CAISRVLITAAGNEQFF. The chain combines TRBV10-3 with TRBJ2-1, with D possibly TRBD2 on 5 matching bases. The CDR3 has 17 residues. Trimming stripped 9 bases from V and 6 bases from J, with 27 bases between. Per the germline V gene, CDR1 is ENHRY and CDR2 is SYGVKD.

The CDR3 reads CASSHPGQGTYEQYF. In nucleotides, the CDR3 is TGCGCCAGCAGCCACCCGGGACAGGGTACGTACGAGCAGTACTTC. This rearrangement joins TRBV4-1 to TRBJ2-7, with 9 bases identical to TRBD1. The CDR3 runs 15 residues. Trimming cost V 3 bases and J 4 bases; bases outside gene matches: 7. The germline V gene has CDR1 MGHRA and CDR2 YSYEKL.

The chain links TRBV7-3 to TRBJ2-7, with D possibly being TRBD1 or TRBD2 (5 bases each). This CDR3 comprises 14 residues. Germline V gives CDR1 SGHTA, CDR2 FQGTGA. Trimming left V 2 bases short and J 2 bases short, with 10 bases between. CDR3 in DNA: TGTGCCAGCAGCTTATTTGGGGGTACCTACGAGCAGTACTTC. Its protein product is CASSLFGGTYEQYF.

V is TRBV4-2 and J is TRBJ1-6; D may be TRBD1 (5 bases). The CDR3 extends over 16 amino acids. V lost 0 bases to trimming and J lost 7 bases, with 13 bases between them. Germline CDR1 LGHNA, CDR2 YNFKEQ. The CDR3 region has the DNA TGTGCCAGCAGCCAAGATCAGCCAGGGCGAAATTCACCCCTCCACTTT. The encoded protein is CASSQDQPGRNSPLHF.

The rearrangement links TRBV9 to TRBJ2-2, with 8 bases identical to TRBD2. V was clipped by 7 bases and J by 2 bases; unmatched bases: 1. Germline V gene data show CDR1 as SGDLS and CDR2 as YYNGEE. The CDR3 has 13 residues. The CDR3 here is CASGLANTGELFF. The CDR3 DNA follows: TGTGCCAGCGGACTAGCTAACACCGGGGAGCTGTTTTTT.

The J gene is TRBJ2-7, the V gene TRBV7-9; either TRBD1 or TRBD2 may supply D (5 bases each). Per germline, CDR1 SEHNR and CDR2 FQNEAQ (reference sequence). The CDR3 extends over 16 amino acids. Trimming shortened V by 1 base and J by 0 bases, and 13 bases separated the two germline ends. CDR3 protein: CASSLDYGASSYEQYF. In DNA, the CDR3 is TGTGCCAGCAGCTTAGACTACGGGGCGAGCTCCTACGAGCAGTACTTC.

In nucleotides, the CDR3 is TGTGCCAGCAGCTTTCCGAGGGGCGGGGAGCTGTTTTTT. As protein: CASSFPRGGELFF. The genes are TRBV7-6 and TRBJ2-2; either TRBD1 or TRBD2 may supply D (5 bases each). V dropped 3 bases and J dropped 7 bases, with 9 bases sitting between them. The CDR3 contains 13 residues. CDR1 SGHVS and CDR2 FNYEAQ come from the germline V gene.

The chain carries TRBV5-1 and TRBJ2-7, with D possibly called TRBD1 or TRBD2 (7 bases each). This CDR3 is 15 amino acids long. The V gene's germline CDR1 is SGHRS and CDR2 YFSETQ. Deletions cut 1 base from V and 1 base from J, with 12 bases between. The DNA for the CDR3 is TGCGCCAGCAGCTTGTCGCAGGGGGGGTCCTACGAGCAGTACTTC. Translation: CASSLSQGGSYEQYF.

This clone was picked up one time. DNA for the CDR3: TGTGCCAGCAGTTTGGGTATTTATCAGCCCCAGCATTTT. This encodes CASSLGIYQPQHF. This chain joins TRBV27 and TRBJ1-5; D remains ambiguous. V shed 3 bases and J shed 5 bases, with 8 bases lying between them. Germline V CDR1 and CDR2: MNHEY, SMNVEV (reference sequence). The length of the CDR3 is 13 residues.

The chain employs TRBV28 and TRBJ1-5; no firm D call. V was clipped by 7 bases and J by 4 bases, with 8 bases between them. Germline loops: CDR1 MDHEN, CDR2 SYDVKM. The CDR3 loop spans 12 amino acids. The CDR3 sequence: CASTRRNQPQHF. The CDR3 nucleotides are TGTGCCAGCACAAGGAGGAATCAGCCCCAGCATTTT.

Here the CDR3 reads CASSLRLAGDNEQFF. The CDR3 DNA is TGTGCCAGCAGCTTGAGACTAGCGGGAGACAATGAGCAGTTCTTC. The chain carries TRBV7-9 and TRBJ2-1, with 12 nucleotides matching TRBD2. The CDR3 covers 15 residues. The V gene's germline CDR1 is SEHNR and CDR2 FQNEAQ (reference sequence). J lost 5 bases, V lost 3 bases, and 2 bases had no gene match.

The chain has TRBV11-2 and TRBJ2-7; TRBD2 agrees at 15 bases. The CDR3 runs 16 residues. Germline V CDR1 and CDR2: SGHAT, FQNNGV. J gave up 6 bases and V 5 bases, and 8 bases lay outside the gene matches. CDR3 in amino acids: CASSQGTSGRIPEQYF. The CDR3 DNA reads as TGTGCCAGCAGCCAAGGGACTAGCGGGAGGATCCCCGAGCAGTACTTC. Full variable domain (rest looked up from reference TRBV11-2 and TRBJ2-7): EAGVAQSPRYKIIEKRQSVAFWCNPISGHATLYWYQQILGQGPKLLIQFQNNGVVDDSQLPKDRFSAERLKGVDSTLKIQPAKLEDSAVYLCASSQGTSGRIPEQYFGPGTRLTVT.

This sequence joins TRBV7-6 and TRBJ2-2; D remains ambiguous. Trimming removed 6 bases from V and 7 bases from J, with 9 bases in between. The CDR3 runs 12 residues. The germline gives CDR1 SGHVS, CDR2 FNYEAQ. CDR3 in DNA: TGTGCCAGCAGTACACGGGTCGGGGAGCTGTTTTTT. This translates into CASSTRVGELFF.

Points on this clone: One junction end does not reproduce the germline sequence, and a read error may be involved. As DNA, the CDR3 is TGTGCCAGCAGCAAACCCGATCACGAGGACAAGTCGGGCCAACGTCCTGACTTC. Translated, it gives CASSKPDHEDKSGQRPDF. The chain joins TRBV7-1 to TRBJ2-6; weak D call: TRBD1 (5 bases). TRBV7-1 qualifies as an ORF whose function is uncertain. CDR3 length: 18 residues.

V and J are TRBV5-3 and TRBJ2-1; D gene uncertain. TRBV5-3 is annotated as an ORF whose role is uncertain. V lost 0 bases to trimming and J lost 15 bases, with 13 bases between them. This CDR3 comprises 12 residues. The CDR3 nucleotides read TGTGCCAGAAGCTTGGGGGTTTTGGATGTGTTCTTC. Its translation is CARSLGVLDVFF.

This sequence joins TRBV30 and TRBJ2-1; weak D call: TRBD1 (5 bases). Trimming pared 2 bases from V and 7 bases from J, leaving 15 bases between. Germline-derived CDR1 and CDR2 are GTSNPN and SVGIG (reference sequence). The CDR3 spans 14 residues. CDR3 coding DNA: TGTGCCTGGAGTAGTAAGGCAGGGTGGAATGAGCAGTTCTTC. Translating it yields CAWSSKAGWNEQFF.

V and J are TRBV7-3 and TRBJ2-3; tentatively, D is TRBD1 (5 bases). Germline CDR1 is SGHTA and CDR2 is FQGTGA. The CDR3 is made up of 15 amino acids. Trimming took 5 bases from V and 3 from J, leaving 15 bases between them. CDR3 nucleotides: TGTGCCAGCAGCCCCCAAGGCTACAGGACAGATACGCAGTATTTT. This translates into CASSPQGYRTDTQYF.

This sequence joins TRBV19 and TRBJ2-7, with D unclear. The CDR3 runs 11 residues. Germline CDR1 is LNHDA and CDR2 is SQIVND (reference sequence). The V and J ends lost 4 bases and 2 bases respectively, with 3 bases between them. The CDR3 spells CASSNAYEQYF. In nucleotides, the CDR3 is TGTGCCAGTAGTAATGCCTACGAGCAGTACTTC.

The genes are TRBV20-1 and TRBJ2-7; 8 bases align to TRBD1. The CDR3 length is 11 residues. Germline-derived CDR1 and CDR2 are DFQATT and SNEGSKA (reference sequence). V trimming: 6 bases; J trimming: 3 bases; junction bases outside the gene matches: 1. The CDR3 region has the DNA TGCAGTGCGACAGGGGACTACGAGCAGTACTTC. The encoded protein is CSATGDYEQYF.

On this clone itself: The junction does not match germline at one end; this may be a read error. The chain joins TRBV29-1 to TRBJ2-1; 10 positions agree with TRBD2. Germline assignment: CDR1 SQVTM and CDR2 ANQGSEA. CDR3 size: 15 residues. CDR3 DNA sequence: TGCAGCGTCCGAGGCCACCTCGGACTAGCGGCGGGGGGGCTCTTC. It yields the protein CSVRGHLGLAAGGLF.

This chain connects TRBV27 to TRBJ2-1; D is possibly TRBD1 or TRBD2 (5 bases each). Germline V gene sequence: CDR1 MNHEY, CDR2 SMNVEV (reference sequence). Trimming took off 8 bases at V and 6 bases at J, with 17 bases between the two ends. The CDR3 contains 14 residues. The chain's CDR3 is CASSWGNPINEQFF. CDR3 in DNA: TGTGCCAGCTCCTGGGGGAACCCTATCAATGAGCAGTTCTTC.

The chain employs TRBV10-2 and TRBJ2-1, with TRBD2 matching 9 bases. This CDR3 is 15 amino acids long. Germline V gives CDR1 WSHSY, CDR2 SAAADI. V lost 2 bases and J lost 9; bases outside the gene matches: 8. This CDR3 reads CASSEVAGVSSEQFF. As DNA, the CDR3 is TGCGCCAGCAGTGAGGTAGCGGGAGTCAGTAGTGAGCAGTTCTTC.

This chain links TRBV6-5 with TRBJ2-3; D could derive from TRBD1 or TRBD2 (5 bases each). CDR1 and CDR2 from the germline V gene are MNHEY and SVGAGI. V was clipped by 0 bases and J by 3 bases, with 13 bases between them. This CDR3 region has 16 residues. The DNA for the CDR3 is TGTGCCAGCAGTTACTCGAGGGTAGGGGCGACAGATACGCAGTATTTT. Its protein is CASSYSRVGATDTQYF.

CDR3 loop: CASAVYTGANVLTF. The CDR3 DNA sequence: TGTGCCAGCGCCGTATATACAGGGGCCAACGTCCTGACTTTC. This rearrangement joins TRBV27 to TRBJ2-6; D not resolved. The CDR3 is 14 amino acids. The V and J ends lost 8 bases and 4 bases respectively, with 12 bases between them. Germline CDR1 and CDR2: MNHEY and SMNVEV (reference sequence).

This clone was observed a few times. J is TRBJ1-5 and V is TRBV7-9; no definite D call. This CDR3 is built from 14 residues. Germline V gene data show CDR1 as SEHNR and CDR2 as FQNEAQ (reference sequence). V lost 0 bases to trimming and J lost 7 bases, with 10 bases between them. This chain's CDR3 is CASSLATVGQPQHF. In DNA, the CDR3 is TGTGCCAGCAGCTTAGCCACCGTGGGACAGCCCCAGCATTTT.

To note about this clone: It is likely a read error: a sequence one base away is far more abundant. This CDR3 is CATQDSGELFF. The CDR3, as DNA: TGTGCCACACAGGATTCCGGGGAGCTGTTTTTT. This chain uses TRBV6-5 with TRBJ2-2; D is possibly TRBD1 (5 bases). The V and J ends lost 10 bases and 6 bases respectively, with 9 bases between them. CDR1 MNHEY and CDR2 SVGAGI come from the germline V gene. CDR3 size: 11 residues.

The gene calls are TRBV28 and TRBJ1-1; TRBD1 aligns across 9 bases. The length of the CDR3 is 14 residues. V lost 5 bases to trimming and J lost 4 bases; unmatched junction nucleotides: 5. Looked up from germline, CDR1 is MDHEN and CDR2 is SYDVKM. This CDR3 reads CASSHRGPSTEAFF. CDR3 DNA sequence: TGTGCCAGCAGTCACAGGGGGCCAAGCACTGAAGCTTTCTTT.